This T cell receptor beta chain is from a study of blood T cell repertoires in COVID-19 (TCRdb year 2020). In terms of the full investigation: Collaborator samples came from the United States, Italy and Spain and covered acute and convalescent phases of COVID-19. Subjects who had been exposed to COVID-19, were actively infected with it, or had recovered from it provided the deeply sampled blood TCRbeta repertoires that made up the dataset. A freely available public database, intended as a resource for researchers studying the immune response to SARS-CoV-2, is where the repertoires were released. The sample metadata nearly always contained a de-identified subject ID, COVID-19 status, age in years and sex. The prospective study material was composed of cDNA or gDNA derived from T cells, B-cell-depleted T cells, or PBMCs. The samples were drawn from two sources: the first 160 participants of the ongoing ImmuneRACE study, and 1,000 to 1,500 subjects contributed by 6 global collaborators. Where available, HLA class I and class II types were taken from metadata supplied by the sample provider and were not determined by assay-based typing. General conclusions and limits of the study: How much clinical and demographic metadata was included differed by source and by participant, and the metadata was provided uncurated.

Collaborating institutions collected whole blood in K2EDTA tubes following their own protocols. Collaborator samples were shipped for TCRbeta analysis as frozen whole blood, isolated PBMCs, or DNA extracted from either sample type. As encoded in the germline V gene (reference sequence), CDR1 is GTSNPN while CDR2 is SVGIG. V lost 4 bases and J lost 5 bases, and the count of bases not matched to a germline gene is 9. From its cysteine to its phenylalanine, the CDR3 spans 14 amino acids. The kept DNA is CDR3 alone, 42 bases in frame from the first base. TCRbeta CDR3 regions were amplified from genomic DNA using the immunoSEQ Assay, a bias-controlled multiplex PCR. In the authors' own workflow: Within the assay, amplification of reference gene primers was used to estimate how many nucleated cells each sample contained. Sequence reads were collapsed and filtered to measure the absolute abundance of every unique TCRbeta CDR3 rearrangement. For each sample, productive Simpson clonality was calculated as the square root of Simpson's diversity index over productive rearrangements. In TCRdb, the immuneACCESS table is reduced to in-frame sequences with V and J assigned. These tables do not hold every clone; where another copy was compared, an unresolved V gene accounts for under half, and the others remain unexplained. Clonal size and the V and J genes are those of that table, whereas D and trimming came from the DNA. The table for this sample lists roughly 55,000 clones; approximately 79% of them were counted only once. The top ten constitute approximately 3% of the sample.

As concerns this clone: Its antigen is currently not known. Per-base quality was not reported, and no clone a single base away is much larger than it.

Recombination connected TRBV30 to TRBJ2-3; 7 central bases correspond to TRBD1. This TCR derives from a man in his sixties with acute or convalescent COVID-19. Sequencing input: peripheral blood. The base sequence is TGTGCCTGGAATAAAGACAGGGCGGGAGATACGCAGTATTTT. It translates as CAWNKDRAGDTQYF.